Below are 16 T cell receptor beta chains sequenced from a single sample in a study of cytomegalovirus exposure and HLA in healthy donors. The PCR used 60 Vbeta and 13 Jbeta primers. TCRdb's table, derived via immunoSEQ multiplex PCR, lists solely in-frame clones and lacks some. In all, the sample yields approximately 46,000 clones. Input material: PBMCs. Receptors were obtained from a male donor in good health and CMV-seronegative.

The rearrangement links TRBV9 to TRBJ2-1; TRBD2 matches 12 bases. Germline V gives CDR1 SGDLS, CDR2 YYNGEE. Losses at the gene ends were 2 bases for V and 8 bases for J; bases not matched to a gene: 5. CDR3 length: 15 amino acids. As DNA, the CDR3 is TGTGCCAGCAGCGTCCGACTAGCGGGAGCCGATGAGCAGTTCTTC. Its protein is CASSVRLAGADEQFF.

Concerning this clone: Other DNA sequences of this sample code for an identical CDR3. The CDR3: CASSLAAGGLETQYF. Here the CDR3 DNA reads TGTGCCAGCAGCTTAGCAGCGGGGGGCCTCGAGACCCAGTACTTC. The V and J genes are TRBV7-2 and TRBJ2-5; the match to TRBD2 covers 9 bases. The CDR3 totals 15 residues. V shed 0 bases, J shed 5 bases, and the junction held 4 bases outside the gene matches. Germline lookup yields CDR1 SGHTA and CDR2 FQGNSA. Drawing the rest from reference TRBV7-2 and TRBJ2-5, the complete variable domain is GAGVSQSPSNKVTEKGKDVELRCDPISGHTALYWYRQSLGQGLEFLIYFQGNSAPDKSGLPSDRFSAERTGGSVSTLTIQRTQQEDSAVYLCASSLAAGGLETQYFGPGTRLLVL.

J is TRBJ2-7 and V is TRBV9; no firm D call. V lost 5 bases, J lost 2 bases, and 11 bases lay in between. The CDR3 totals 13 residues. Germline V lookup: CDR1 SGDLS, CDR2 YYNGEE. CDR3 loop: CASSLSPTYEQYF. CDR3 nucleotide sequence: TGTGCCAGCAGTCTATCCCCAACCTACGAGCAGTACTTC.

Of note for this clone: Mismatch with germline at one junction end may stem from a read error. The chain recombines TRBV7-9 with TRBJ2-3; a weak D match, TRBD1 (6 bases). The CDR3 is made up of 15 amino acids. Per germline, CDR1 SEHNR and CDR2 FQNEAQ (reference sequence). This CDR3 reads CGSSLGAVVTDTQYF. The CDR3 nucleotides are TGTGGCAGCAGCTTGGGGGCCGTGGTTACCGATACGCAGTATTTT.

CDR3 in amino acids: CASSPGTSGSSELFF. In nucleotides, the CDR3 is TGTGCCAGCAGCCCAGGGACTAGCGGGAGTTCGGAGCTGTTTTTT. This chain joins TRBV7-9 and TRBJ2-2; TRBD2 agrees at 14 bases. The germline V gene encodes CDR1 SEHNR and CDR2 FQNEAQ (reference sequence). CDR3 length: 15 amino acids. The V segment lost 5 bases and the J segment 10 bases; nucleotides outside the gene matches: 6.

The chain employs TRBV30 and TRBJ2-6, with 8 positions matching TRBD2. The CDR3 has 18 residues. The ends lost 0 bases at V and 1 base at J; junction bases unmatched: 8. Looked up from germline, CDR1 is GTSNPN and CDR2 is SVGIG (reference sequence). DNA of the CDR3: TGTGCCTGGAGTGTCCAGCGGGGGCTGAAATCTGGGGCCAACGTCCTGACTTTC. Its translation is CAWSVQRGLKSGANVLTF.

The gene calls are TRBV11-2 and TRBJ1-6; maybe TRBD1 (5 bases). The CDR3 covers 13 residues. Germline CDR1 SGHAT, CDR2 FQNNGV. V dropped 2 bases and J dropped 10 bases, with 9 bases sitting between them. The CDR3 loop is CASSLRQTSPLHF. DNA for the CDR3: TGTGCCAGCAGCTTAAGACAGACCTCACCCCTCCACTTT.

The CDR3: CASSVVGTSAFLNEQFF. In nucleotides, the CDR3 is TGTGCCAGCAGCGTAGTCGGGACTAGCGCCTTCCTCAATGAGCAGTTCTTC. The chain uses TRBV9 and TRBJ2-1; 10 bases line up with TRBD2. The CDR3 extends over 17 amino acids. The germline gives CDR1 SGDLS, CDR2 YYNGEE. The trim removed 0 bases at V and 6 bases at J, leaving 9 bases unmatched. The full variable domain, completed using reference TRBV9 and TRBJ2-1, is DSGVTQTPKHLITATGQRVTLRCSPRSGDLSVYWYQQSLDQGLQFLIQYYNGEERAKGNILERFSAQQFPDLHSELNLSSLELGDSALYFCASSVVGTSAFLNEQFFGPGTRLTVL.

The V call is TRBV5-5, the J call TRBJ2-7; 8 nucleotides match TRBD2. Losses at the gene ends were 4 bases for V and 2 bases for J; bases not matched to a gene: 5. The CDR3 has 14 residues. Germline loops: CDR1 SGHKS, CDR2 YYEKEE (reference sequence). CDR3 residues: CASSPSGPPYEQYF. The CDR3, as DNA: TGTGCCAGCAGCCCTAGCGGGCCTCCCTACGAGCAGTACTTC.

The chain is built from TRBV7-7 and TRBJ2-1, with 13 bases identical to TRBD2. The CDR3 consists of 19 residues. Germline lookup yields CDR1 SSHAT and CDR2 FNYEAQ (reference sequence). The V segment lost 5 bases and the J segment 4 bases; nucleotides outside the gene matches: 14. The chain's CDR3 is CASSLRRTSGRAGYNEQFF. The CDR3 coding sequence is TGTGCCAGCAGCCTTCGCCGGACTAGCGGGAGAGCGGGGTACAATGAGCAGTTCTTC.

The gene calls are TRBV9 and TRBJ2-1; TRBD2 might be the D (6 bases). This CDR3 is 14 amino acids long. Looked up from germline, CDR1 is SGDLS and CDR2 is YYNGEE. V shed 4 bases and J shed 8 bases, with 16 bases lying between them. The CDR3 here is CASSQQPDYYEQFF. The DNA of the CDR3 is TGTGCCAGCAGCCAACAGCCGGACTATTATGAGCAGTTCTTC.

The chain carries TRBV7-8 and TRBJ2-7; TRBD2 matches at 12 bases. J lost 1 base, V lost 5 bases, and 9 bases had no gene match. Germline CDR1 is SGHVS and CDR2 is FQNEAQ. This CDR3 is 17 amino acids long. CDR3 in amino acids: CASSLRTSGTNSYEQYF. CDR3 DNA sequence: TGTGCCAGCAGCCTCCGGACTAGCGGGACCAATTCCTACGAGCAGTACTTC.

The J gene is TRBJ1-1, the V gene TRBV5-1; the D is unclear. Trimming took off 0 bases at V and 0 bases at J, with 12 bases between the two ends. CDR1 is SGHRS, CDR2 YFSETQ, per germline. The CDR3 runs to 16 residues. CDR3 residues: CASSLAWTQLNTEAFF. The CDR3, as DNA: TGCGCCAGCAGCTTGGCATGGACTCAATTGAACACTGAAGCTTTCTTT.

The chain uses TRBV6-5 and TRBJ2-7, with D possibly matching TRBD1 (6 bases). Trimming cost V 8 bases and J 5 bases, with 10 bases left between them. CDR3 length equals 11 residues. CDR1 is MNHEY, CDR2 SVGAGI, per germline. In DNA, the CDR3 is TGTGCCAGCGCACAGGGAAACGAGCAGTACTTC. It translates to CASAQGNEQYF.

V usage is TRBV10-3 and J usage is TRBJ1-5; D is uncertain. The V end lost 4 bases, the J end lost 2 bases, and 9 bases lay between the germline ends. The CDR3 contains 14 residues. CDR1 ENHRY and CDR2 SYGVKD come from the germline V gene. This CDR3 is CAISAAGGNQPQHF. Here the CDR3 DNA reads TGTGCCATCAGTGCGGCCGGAGGCAATCAGCCCCAGCATTTT.

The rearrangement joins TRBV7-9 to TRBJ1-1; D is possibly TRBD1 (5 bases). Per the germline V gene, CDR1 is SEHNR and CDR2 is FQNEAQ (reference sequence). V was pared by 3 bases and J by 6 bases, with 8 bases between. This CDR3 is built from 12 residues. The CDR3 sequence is CASSFLTAEAFF. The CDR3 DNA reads TGTGCCAGCAGCTTTCTGACAGCTGAAGCTTTCTTT. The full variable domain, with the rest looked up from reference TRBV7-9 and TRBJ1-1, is DTGVSQNPRHKITKRGQNVTFRCDPISEHNRLYWYRQTLGQGPEFLTYFQNEAQLEKSRLLSDRFSAERPKGSFSTLEIQRTEQGDSAMYLCASSFLTAEAFFGQGTRLTVV.